A selection of T cell receptor beta chains follows, all from one sample in a study of regulatory T cells in long-lasting Graves disease. TCRdb used MiXCR to reprocess the multiplex PCR reads, holding one entry per CDR3 protein. Among about 460,000 distinct CDR3 sequences listed, 22% were seen once. The material sequenced was peripheral blood mononuclear cells (PBMCs), taken when the disease was refractory, from a patient treated with antithyroid drugs. The receptor source for this set is a female donor with Graves disease. Each CDR3 is given without its conserved first and last residue. A D gene is named only where the DNA matches it firmly.

J gene: TRBJ2-2
D gene: NA
V gene: TRBV6-1
CDR3 protein: ASRRDGSNTGELF

J gene: TRBJ2-2
D gene: NA
V gene: TRBV2
CDR3 protein: ASSGTAPTNTGELF

J gene: TRBJ2-7
D gene: NA
V gene: TRBV5-6
CDR3 protein: ASSFPSQGVYEQY

J gene: TRBJ1-5
D gene: TRBD1
V gene: TRBV28
CDR3 protein: ASSLPGQASNQPQH

J gene: TRBJ2-5
D gene: NA
V gene: TRBV6-1
CDR3 protein: ASSIGGTQY

J gene: TRBJ2-5
D gene: TRBD2
V gene: TRBV12-3/TRBV12-4
CDR3 protein: ASSQTRTSGSEGTQY

J gene: TRBJ1-2
D gene: NA
V gene: TRBV5-5
CDR3 protein: ASSLAPGAGGYT

J gene: TRBJ2-2
D gene: TRBD2
V gene: TRBV7-2
CDR3 protein: ASSLPGLARTGELF

J gene: TRBJ2-1
D gene: TRBD2
V gene: TRBV28
CDR3 protein: ASSLLGGAGSNYQNEQF

J gene: TRBJ1-1
D gene: NA
V gene: TRBV20-1
CDR3 protein: SARDPRPQGEAF

J gene: TRBJ2-7
D gene: NA
V gene: TRBV4-1
CDR3 protein: ASSGRRQLLLDEQY

J gene: TRBJ2-4
D gene: NA
V gene: TRBV19
CDR3 protein: ASRESGNIQY

J gene: TRBJ1-5
D gene: NA
V gene: TRBV7-9
CDR3 protein: ASSLEGLNQPQH

J gene: TRBJ1-2
D gene: NA
V gene: TRBV5-1
CDR3 protein: ASSLGDRAFNYGYT

J gene: TRBJ1-5
D gene: NA
V gene: TRBV20-1
CDR3 protein: SARSRPGYNQPQH

J gene: TRBJ1-1
D gene: NA
V gene: TRBV7-2
CDR3 protein: ASSLVGVAEAF

J gene: TRBJ2-5
D gene: TRBD1
V gene: TRBV24-1
CDR3 protein: ATSDPGQGRETQY

J gene: TRBJ2-2
D gene: TRBD2
V gene: TRBV6-2/TRBV6-3
CDR3 protein: ASTLDTLREGGELF

J gene: TRBJ1-1
D gene: NA
V gene: TRBV6-1
CDR3 protein: ASSGYKGTEAF

J gene: TRBJ1-2
D gene: NA
V gene: TRBV20-1
CDR3 protein: SAREGANYGYT

J gene: TRBJ2-2
D gene: TRBD2
V gene: TRBV10-3
CDR3 protein: AIREGERGDDTGELF

J gene: TRBJ1-5
D gene: NA
V gene: TRBV6-1
CDR3 protein: ASIEGHLSNQPQH

J gene: TRBJ2-7
D gene: TRBD2
V gene: TRBV19
CDR3 protein: ASSHGGGRTYEQY

J gene: TRBJ2-5
D gene: NA
V gene: TRBV7-2
CDR3 protein: ASSLESRQTQY

J gene: TRBJ2-7
D gene: TRBD1
V gene: TRBV24-1
CDR3 protein: ATSDLPHGTGGHEQY

J gene: TRBJ2-5
D gene: TRBD1
V gene: TRBV15
CDR3 protein: ATSREGTGNLETQY

J gene: TRBJ2-2
D gene: TRBD1
V gene: TRBV5-1
CDR3 protein: ASSPGTVSTGELF

J gene: TRBJ1-1
D gene: NA
V gene: TRBV18
CDR3 protein: ASSPRQDQAAEAF

J gene: TRBJ2-2
D gene: NA
V gene: TRBV19
CDR3 protein: ASSSGTPYTGELF

J gene: TRBJ1-1
D gene: NA
V gene: TRBV19
CDR3 protein: ASSIVSGTEAF

J gene: TRBJ2-7
D gene: TRBD1
V gene: TRBV6-1
CDR3 protein: ASSSQRTGSYEQY

J gene: TRBJ1-2
D gene: NA
V gene: TRBV6-2/TRBV6-3
CDR3 protein: ASSYSSPGIYGYT

J gene: TRBJ2-7
D gene: NA
V gene: TRBV12-3/TRBV12-4
CDR3 protein: ASSHPGKEEQY

J gene: TRBJ1-1
D gene: TRBD1
V gene: TRBV12-3/TRBV12-4
CDR3 protein: ASRAGQGFANTEAF

J gene: TRBJ2-2
D gene: NA
V gene: TRBV10-3
CDR3 protein: AISPQMTGELF

J gene: TRBJ1-2
D gene: NA
V gene: TRBV4-2
CDR3 protein: ASSQAGTVRYGYT

J gene: TRBJ2-4
D gene: TRBD1
V gene: TRBV5-1
CDR3 protein: ASSRGRQGAGVAKNIQY

J gene: TRBJ2-1
D gene: NA
V gene: TRBV20-1
CDR3 protein: SALPGGGEQF

J gene: TRBJ1-1
D gene: NA
V gene: TRBV6-1
CDR3 protein: ASRARGGRNTEAF

J gene: TRBJ2-7
D gene: TRBD1
V gene: TRBV28
CDR3 protein: ASSSPGTDLGYEQY

J gene: TRBJ1-6
D gene: TRBD1
V gene: TRBV12-3/TRBV12-4
CDR3 protein: ASSVDRRNSPLH

J gene: TRBJ1-5
D gene: TRBD1
V gene: TRBV7-3
CDR3 protein: ASSLATGMGNQPQH

J gene: TRBJ2-2
D gene: NA
V gene: TRBV12-3/TRBV12-4
CDR3 protein: ASSGVNTGELF

J gene: TRBJ2-7
D gene: NA
V gene: TRBV5-1
CDR3 protein: ASSFLDPPNGEQY